This T cell receptor beta chain was documented in a study of blood T cell repertoires in COVID-19. This CDR3 is built from 16 residues. Germline V gives CDR1 SGHTA, CDR2 FQGNSA. The V end was cut by 1 base, the J end by 4 bases, with 17 bases between. Using immunoSEQ multiplex PCR, the repertoire was profiled, and TCRdb retains in-frame clones only, with some absent. The sample lists more than 200,000 clones; about 90% were seen once. The V call is TRBV7-2, the J call TRBJ2-7, with a possible D match to TRBD2 (5 bases). The TCR was taken from a woman younger than 45 who had been exposed to COVID-19. The sequencing input was PBMCs or T cells enriched from blood (not recorded which). CDR3 loop: CASSLERGSRRYEQYF. The CDR3 DNA reads TGTGCCAGCAGCTTAGAAAGAGGGAGTAGGAGGTACGAGCAGTACTTC.